This entry lists 24 T cell receptor beta chains sequenced from one sample in a study of response to subunit inactivated influenza vaccine. TCRdb passed the RT-PCR reads through MiXCR, listing each CDR3 protein once. The sample lists approximately 700,000 distinct CDR3 sequences, approximately 15% occurring once. Sequencing was performed on PBMCs from blood, taken 14 days before vaccination. The receptors stem from a man between 45 and 60 years old who received an inactivated influenza vaccine.

This clonotype was seen many times. V and J are TRBV29-1 and TRBJ2-7; D is ambiguous. The ends were cut back, 5 bases at V and 0 bases at J, with 11 bases in the middle. The germline V gene encodes CDR1 SQVTM and CDR2 ANQGSEA. This CDR3 has 13 amino acids. CDR3 coding DNA: TGCAGCGTTAGGTATCAGTTCTCCTACGAGCAGTACTTC. Protein product: CSVRYQFSYEQYF.

A few counts support this clonotype. V and J are TRBV24-1 and TRBJ1-5, with D possibly matching TRBD1 (5 bases). V lost 4 bases to trimming and J lost 3 bases, with 12 bases between them. The CDR3 contains 15 residues. CDR1 is KGHDR, CDR2 SFDVKD, per germline. Here the CDR3 DNA reads TGTGCCACCAGTGACCCGACAGAGCTCAATCAGCCCCAGCATTTT. It encodes CATSDPTELNQPQHF.

This clonotype has just a few counts. This chain uses TRBV24-1 with TRBJ2-7; D is unclear. With 4 bases removed from V and 3 bases from J, the gap between germline ends came to 12 bases. This CDR3 is built from 14 residues. Germline CDR1 is KGHDR and CDR2 is SFDVKD. CDR3 DNA sequence: TGTGCCACCAGTGACTCCGGACGGAGCTACGAGCAGTACTTC. The encoded protein is CATSDSGRSYEQYF.

This clonotype occurred many times. V is TRBV5-1 and J is TRBJ2-3, with TRBD2 as a possible D gene (5 bases). CDR3 length: 16 residues. V was shortened by 0 bases and J by 5 bases, with 16 bases between the two germline ends. Germline V gene data show CDR1 as SGHRS and CDR2 as YFSETQ. In DNA, the CDR3 is TGCGCCAGCAGCTTGGATAGGACGGGGATGGGAGATACGCAGTATTTT. This sequence encodes CASSLDRTGMGDTQYF. The full variable domain, with the rest looked up from reference TRBV5-1 and TRBJ2-3, is KAGVTQTPRYLIKTRGQQVTLSCSPISGHRSVSWYQQTPGQGLQFLFEYFSETQRNKGNFPGRFSGRQFSNSRSEMNVSTLELGDSALYLCASSLDRTGMGDTQYFGPGTRLTVL.

This clonotype was seen a few times. The chain recombines TRBV21-1 with TRBJ1-3; the table gives TRBD1 as D, unverified against the DNA. TRBV21-1 is classified as a pseudogene. The CDR3 covers 18 residues. The CDR3 sequence is CASSQVAFGGKYGNTIYF. Here the CDR3 DNA reads TGTGCCAGCAGTCAAGTGGCGTTCGGGGGGAAATATGGAAACACCATATATTTT.

This clonotype occurred a few times. The CDR3 loop reads CSARDGGTEYNEQFF. CDR3 nucleotides: TGCAGTGCTAGAGATGGGGGGACGGAATACAATGAGCAGTTCTTC. This sequence joins TRBV20-1 and TRBJ2-1; tentatively, D is TRBD2 (6 bases). Germline CDR1 reads DFQATT; CDR2 reads SNEGSKA (reference sequence). The V end was cut by 0 bases, the J end by 4 bases, with 13 bases between. The CDR3 loop spans 15 amino acids.

This clonotype was observed a handful of times. The rearrangement joins TRBV6-2 or TRBV6-3 to TRBJ2-5; D gene ambiguous. The CDR3 runs to 15 residues. Germline CDR1 MNHEY, CDR2 SVGEGT. The V end lost 2 bases, the J end lost 2 bases, and 12 bases lay between the germline ends. In nucleotides, the CDR3 is TGTGCCAGCAGTTACCCCACGGCCGGGCAAGAGACCCAGTACTTC. It codes for CASSYPTAGQETQYF.

J is TRBJ2-1 and V is TRBV20-1, with 16 bases fitting TRBD2. The V gene end was trimmed by 4 bases and the J gene end by 2 bases; junction bases not matched to a gene: 2. The CDR3 totals 16 residues. CDR1 and CDR2 from the germline V gene are DFQATT and SNEGSKA (reference sequence). The CDR3 protein is CSATGLAGGPYNEQFF. The CDR3 DNA follows: TGCAGTGCTACGGGACTAGCGGGAGGGCCCTACAATGAGCAGTTCTTC.

This clonotype came up a few times. The rearrangement joins TRBV7-9 to TRBJ2-5; D possibly uses TRBD1 or TRBD2 (5 bases each). This CDR3 contains 17 residues. V lost 6 bases and J lost 2, with 22 bases in between. The germline V gene encodes CDR1 SEHNR and CDR2 FQNEAQ (reference sequence). CDR3 DNA: TGTGCCAGCAGTCCGTGGGGGTTCCCCCGGGATCAAGAGACCCAGTACTTC. It yields the protein CASSPWGFPRDQETQYF.

This clonotype has more than one count but fewer than ten. The V gene is TRBV7-2, the J gene TRBJ1-2, with no clear D. Germline assignment: CDR1 SGHTA and CDR2 FQGNSA. The V end was cut by 5 bases, the J end by 4 bases, with 14 bases between. The CDR3 is 14 amino acids. Here the CDR3 reads CASSRGLATYGYTF. For the CDR3, the DNA is TGTGCCAGCAGCCGGGGTCTGGCCACCTATGGCTACACCTTC.

The CDR3 region is CASSFPGGTYEQYF. The CDR3 bases are TGTGCCAGCAGTTTCCCAGGGGGGACCTACGAGCAGTACTTC. The chain couples TRBV12-3 or TRBV12-4 to TRBJ2-7, with D perhaps matching TRBD1 (7 bases). The CDR3 totals 14 residues. Trimming cost V 3 bases and J 2 bases, with 11 bases left between them.

Only a few counts were recorded for this clonotype. This chain uses TRBV28 with TRBJ1-5, with 11 bases fitting TRBD1. The CDR3 loop spans 20 amino acids. V lost 0 bases to trimming and J lost 5 bases; unmatched junction nucleotides: 15. Germline CDR1 reads MDHEN; CDR2 reads SYDVKM. The CDR3 loop is CASSLWPGTGGPAGDQPQHF. CDR3 sequence (DNA): TGTGCCAGCAGTTTATGGCCGGGGACAGGGGGTCCGGCCGGGGATCAGCCCCAGCATTTT.

This clonotype has ten or more counts. The genes are TRBV6-5 and TRBJ2-2, with D perhaps given as TRBD1 or TRBD2 (5 bases each). This CDR3 is 15 amino acids long. V gave up 2 bases and J gave up 4 bases, with 11 bases separating them. Germline assignment: CDR1 MNHEY and CDR2 SVGAGI. CDR3 amino acids: CASSYGGTATGELFF. The CDR3 DNA follows: TGTGCCAGCAGTTACGGTGGGACCGCCACCGGGGAGCTGTTTTTT.

This clonotype showed up many times. The rearrangement links TRBV12-3 or TRBV12-4 to TRBJ2-1; tentatively, D is TRBD1 (6 bases). The CDR3 has 13 residues. The germline V and J ends were trimmed by 3 bases and 6 bases, with 9 bases remaining between them. The CDR3 here is CASSFGGPNEQFF. The CDR3, as DNA: TGTGCCAGCAGTTTTGGGGGCCCCAATGAGCAGTTCTTC.

This rearrangement joins TRBV6-1 to TRBJ2-1; D is ambiguous. V gave up 6 bases and J gave up 0 bases, with 9 bases separating them. The CDR3 totals 14 residues. Germline CDR1 and CDR2: MNHNS and SASEGT. CDR3 sequence: CASRLRSSYNEQFF. In nucleotides, the CDR3 is TGTGCCAGCAGGCTTAGGAGCTCCTACAATGAGCAGTTCTTC.

This clonotype was seen at least ten times. The CDR3 region is CASSHYAGTLFHEQYF. CDR3 nucleotides: TGTGCCAGCAGTCATTATGCCGGGACATTGTTCCACGAGCAGTACTTC. V gene TRBV6-1 combines with J gene TRBJ2-7; possibly TRBD1 for D (6 bases). Germline V CDR1 and CDR2: MNHNS, SASEGT. Trimming pared 5 bases from V and 5 bases from J, leaving 22 bases between. The CDR3 loop spans 16 amino acids.

This clonotype was seen at least ten times. CDR3: CSVRGPLAGKNNEQFF. The CDR3 DNA reads TGCAGCGTCCGGGGCCCACTAGCGGGAAAGAACAATGAGCAGTTCTTC. This chain links TRBV29-1 with TRBJ2-1; 10 bases align to TRBD2. The CDR3 extends over 16 amino acids. The J segment lost 5 bases and the V segment lost 6 bases, leaving 13 bases of the junction unmatched. CDR1 is SQVTM, CDR2 ANQGSEA, per germline.

This rearrangement joins TRBV5-1 to TRBJ1-1; no definite D call. CDR3 length: 13 residues. Trimming stripped 2 bases from V and 7 bases from J, with 12 bases between. Germline lookup yields CDR1 SGHRS and CDR2 YFSETQ. For the CDR3, the DNA is TGCGCCAGCAGCTTAGTGACAAGGAATGAAGCTTTCTTT. It codes for CASSLVTRNEAFF.

A note on this clonotype: This may come from a read error, since a much larger clone is one base off. CDR3 nucleotides: TGTGCCAGCAGCCCCAATCCGGCTAGGTCAGATACGCAGTATTTT. Its protein product is CASSPNPARSDTQYF. The chain uses TRBV11-2 and TRBJ2-3, with D hard to call. The CDR3 covers 15 residues. V dropped 5 bases and J dropped 4 bases, with 16 bases sitting between them. Germline CDR1 is SGHAT and CDR2 is FQNNGV.

The chain has TRBV6-2 or TRBV6-3 and TRBJ2-3; D is perhaps TRBD2 (6 bases). CDR3 length: 14 amino acids. The germline CDR1 and CDR2 sequences are MNHEY and SVGEGT. Trimming pared 6 bases from V and 6 bases from J, leaving 16 bases between. DNA of the CDR3: TGTGCCAGCAGAGGCGGGACCGCGGGCGATACGCAGTATTTT. It translates to CASRGGTAGDTQYF.

This clonotype has a count of ten or more. The chain recombines TRBV11-2 with TRBJ2-3; D tentatively fits TRBD1 or TRBD2 (5 bases each). The length of the CDR3 is 14 residues. V gave up 6 bases and J gave up 4 bases, with 14 bases separating them. The germline V gene has CDR1 SGHAT and CDR2 FQNNGV. CDR3 protein: CASSILLGADTQYF. The CDR3 coding sequence is TGTGCCAGCAGTATCTTATTGGGGGCAGATACGCAGTATTTT.

This clonotype showed up just a few times. The rearrangement links TRBV28 to TRBJ1-1, with D possibly being TRBD1 (6 bases). Germline values: CDR1 MDHEN, CDR2 SYDVKM. The V end was cut by 6 bases, the J end by 0 bases, with 8 bases between. This CDR3 has 13 amino acids. This CDR3 reads CASRGAMNTEAFF. The DNA for the CDR3 is TGTGCCAGCAGGGGGGCGATGAACACTGAAGCTTTCTTT. Drawing the rest from reference TRBV28 and TRBJ1-1, the complete variable domain is DVKVTQSSRYLVKRTGEKVFLECVQDMDHENMFWYRQDPGLGLRLIYFSYDVKMKEKGDIPEGYSVSREKKERFSLILESASTNQTSMYLCASRGAMNTEAFFGQGTRLTVV.

This clonotype has only a few counts. The chain carries TRBV27 and TRBJ2-2; weak D call: TRBD2 (5 bases). Germline V CDR1 and CDR2: MNHEY, SMNVEV (reference sequence). V was pared by 3 bases and J by 3 bases, with 26 bases between. The CDR3 runs 20 residues. Here the CDR3 DNA reads TGTGCCAGCAGTTTCCGTTTAGCGCCCGTGTTTATGTTCGACACCGGGGAGCTGTTTTTT. It specifies CASSFRLAPVFMFDTGELFF.

J is TRBJ2-1 and V is TRBV11-3; D gene uncertain. The length of the CDR3 is 14 residues. Germline V gene lookup returns CDR1 SGHNT and CDR2 YENEEA. Between the trimmed V and J ends, which lost 5 bases and 9 bases, there was a span of 17 bases. The CDR3 DNA sequence: TGTGCCAGCAGCCTAAATCGGGCGGAAGGTGAGCAGTTCTTC. This codes for CASSLNRAEGEQFF.